This T cell receptor (beta chain) was identified during a study of blood T cell repertoires in COVID-19. Residents of approximately 25 US areas, aged roughly 18 to 89 years, made up the participants. Libraries were prepared by immunoSEQ multiplex PCR; TCRdb keeps only in-frame clonotypes and omits some of them. The table lists approximately 200,000 clones, approximately 84% of them singletons. The clonotype comes from a man aged 35 to 55 who had recovered from COVID-19. What was sequenced was PBMCs or T cells enriched from blood (not recorded which).

The CDR3 nucleotides are TGTGCCAGTAGGAAATGGGGGGAAAACAATGAGCAGTTCTTC. The encoded protein is CASRKWGENNEQFF. The V and J genes are TRBV19 and TRBJ2-1; D is perhaps TRBD2 (6 bases). From germline, CDR1 is LNHDA and CDR2 SQIVND (reference sequence). V was cut by 6 bases and J by 5 bases, with 14 bases left in between. The CDR3 contains 14 residues.